A selection of T cell receptor beta chains follows, all from one sample in a study of read filtering for tumor transcriptome and immune sequencing. TCRdb re-called the reads with MiXCR, one entry per CDR3 protein. This sample has 100,000 to 150,000 distinct CDR3 sequences, with about 13% found just once. Sequencing input: a population of CD138-negative cells sorted from bone marrow. Receptors originate from a donor at least 40 years old with multiple myeloma. The CDR3 runs from the conserved cysteine through the conserved F or W. The D gene is left open where the match is weak. Not all rows give a size; the values are once, few, many and, for expanded clones, a class.

size: many
length: 15
J: TRBJ1-5
V: TRBV2
D: -
CDR3: CASSEVRTAARPQHF
DNA: TGTGCCAGCAGTGAAGTCCGGACAGCTGCGAGGCCCCAGCATTTT

size: many
length: 13
J: TRBJ2-5
V: TRBV2
D: -
CDR3: CASRGTALETQYF
DNA: TGTGCCAGCAGGGGGACGGCCTTAGAGACCCAGTACTTC

size: few
length: 14
J: TRBJ2-7
V: TRBV5-6
D: TRBD1
CDR3: CASSSGQGAGEQYF
DNA: TGTGCCAGCAGCTCGGGACAGGGGGCGGGGGAGCAGTACTTC

size: many
length: 14
J: TRBJ2-1
V: TRBV24-1
D: TRBD2
CDR3: CATASGRFYNEQFF
DNA: TGTGCCACCGCAAGCGGGAGGTTCTACAATGAGCAGTTCTTC

size: many
length: 15
J: TRBJ2-3
V: TRBV20-1
D: TRBD2
CDR3: CSAAGLEVYTDTQYF
DNA: TGCAGTGCTGCGGGACTAGAGGTTTACACAGATACGCAGTATTTT

size: many
length: 14
J: TRBJ1-1
V: TRBV6-1
D: -
CDR3: CASSEVTSYTEAFF
DNA: TGTGCCAGCAGTGAAGTTACCAGTTACACTGAAGCTTTCTTT

size: many
length: 18
J: TRBJ2-1
V: TRBV5-1
D: TRBD2
CDR3: CASSLLRPGLAAKPEQFF
DNA: TGCGCCAGCAGCTTGCTCAGACCGGGACTAGCGGCCAAGCCAGAGCAGTTCTTC

size: many
length: 14
J: TRBJ1-3
V: TRBV12-3/TRBV12-4
D: -
CDR3: CASSSRGGGNTIYF
DNA: TGTGCCAGCAGTAGCAGGGGTGGAGGAAACACCATATATTTT

size: many
length: 14
J: TRBJ2-7
V: TRBV20-1
D: -
CDR3: CSARGAGQSYEQYF
DNA: TGCAGTGCTAGAGGCGCAGGCCAGTCCTACGAGCAGTACTTC

size: many
length: 15
J: TRBJ2-1
V: TRBV7-3
D: -
CDR3: CASSLTGLDNNEQFF
DNA: TGTGCCAGCAGCTTAACGGGACTGGATAACAATGAGCAGTTCTTC

size: many
length: 9
J: TRBJ1-1
V: TRBV2
D: -
CDR3: CALGTEAFF
DNA: TGTGCCTTGGGAACTGAAGCTTTCTTT

size: many
length: 13
J: TRBJ2-6
V: TRBV4-2
D: -
CDR3: CASRQQGANVLTF
DNA: TGTGCCAGCAGACAACAGGGGGCCAACGTCCTGACTTTC

size: -
length: 12
J: TRBJ2-7
V: TRBV12-3/TRBV12-4
D: -
CDR3: CASRGGLLEQYF
DNA: TGTGCCAGCAGGGGGGGCCTCCTCGAGCAGTACTTC

size: few
length: 15
J: TRBJ2-1
V: TRBV13
D: -
CDR3: CASSLRGAHPNEQFF
DNA: TGTGCCAGCAGCTTACGAGGAGCCCACCCCAATGAGCAGTTCTTC

size: many
length: 13
J: TRBJ2-1
V: TRBV5-5
D: -
CDR3: CASSLADYNEHFF
DNA: TGTGCCAGCAGCTTAGCGGACTACAATGAGCATTTCTTC

size: many
length: 14
J: TRBJ2-5
V: TRBV15
D: -
CDR3: CATSRVSEQETQYF
DNA: TGTGCCACCAGCAGAGTGTCAGAACAAGAGACCCAGTACTTC

size: many
length: 17
J: TRBJ2-5
V: TRBV18
D: -
CDR3: CASSVGTTGRIEETQYF
DNA: TGTGCCAGCTCAGTTGGGACAACGGGACGGATAGAAGAGACCCAGTACTTC